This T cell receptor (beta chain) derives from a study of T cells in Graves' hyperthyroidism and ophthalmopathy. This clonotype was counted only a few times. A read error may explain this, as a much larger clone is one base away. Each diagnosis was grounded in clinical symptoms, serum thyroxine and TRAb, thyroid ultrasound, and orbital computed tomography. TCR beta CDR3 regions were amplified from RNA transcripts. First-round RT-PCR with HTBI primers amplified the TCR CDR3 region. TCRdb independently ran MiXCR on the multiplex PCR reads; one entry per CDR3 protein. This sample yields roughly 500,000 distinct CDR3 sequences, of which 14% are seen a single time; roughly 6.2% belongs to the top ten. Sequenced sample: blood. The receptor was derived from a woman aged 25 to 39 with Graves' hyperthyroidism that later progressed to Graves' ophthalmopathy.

CDR3: CASSPGSNYGYTF. The CDR3 DNA reads TGTGCCAGCAGCCCAGGGAGTAACTATGGCTACACCTTC. The chain employs TRBV11-2 and TRBJ1-2; TRBD1 might be the D (5 bases). V lost 5 bases and J 1 base, leaving 8 bases between the germline ends. Germline CDR1 is SGHAT and CDR2 is FQNNGV. The CDR3 runs 13 residues.